Given below is one T cell receptor (beta chain) in context. Its antigen is as yet unknown. V gave up 3 bases and J gave up 8 bases; unmatched junction bases: 14. The CDR3 spans 17 residues. Germline values: CDR1 MDHEN, CDR2 SYDVKM. The protocol was immunoSEQ multiplex PCR, while the TCRdb copy is restricted to in-frame clones and leaves out a portion. The sample has 1 million to 1.2 million clones, approximately 77% seen once. The sample comes from a study of shared clonotypes between healthy human individuals. Study-wide results and caveats: Tissue TCR repertoires likely differ from these blood-only repertoires.

V usage is TRBV28 and J usage is TRBJ2-1, with TRBD2 matching over 9 bases. Sequenced sample: memory CD4+ T cells from PBMCs. Subset given: CD45RA-negative fraction. The clonotype was recovered from a man in his late teens or twenties in good health. Some clones in this sample may be carry-over from other donors' samples. The CDR3 protein is CASSLMARLAGRDEQFF. CDR3 bases: TGTGCCAGCAGTTTGATGGCGAGGCTAGCGGGAAGGGATGAGCAGTTCTTC. The whole variable domain, filled in from reference TRBV28 and TRBJ2-1, reads DVKVTQSSRYLVKRTGEKVFLECVQDMDHENMFWYRQDPGLGLRLIYFSYDVKMKEKGDIPEGYSVSREKKERFSLILESASTNQTSMYLCASSLMARLAGRDEQFFGPGTRLTVL.